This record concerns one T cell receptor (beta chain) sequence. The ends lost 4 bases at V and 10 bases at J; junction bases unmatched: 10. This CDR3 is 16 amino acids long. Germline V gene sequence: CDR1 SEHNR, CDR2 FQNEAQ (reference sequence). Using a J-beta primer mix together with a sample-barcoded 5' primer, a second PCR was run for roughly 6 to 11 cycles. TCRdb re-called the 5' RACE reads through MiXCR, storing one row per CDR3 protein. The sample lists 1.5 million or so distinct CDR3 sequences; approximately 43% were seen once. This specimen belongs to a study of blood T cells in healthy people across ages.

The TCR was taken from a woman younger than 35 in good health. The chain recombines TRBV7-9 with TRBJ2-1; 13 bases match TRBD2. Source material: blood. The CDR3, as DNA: TGTGCCAGCAGCTCAGGACTAGCGGGGGTCTCCTACGAGCAGTTCTTC. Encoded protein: CASSSGLAGVSYEQFF. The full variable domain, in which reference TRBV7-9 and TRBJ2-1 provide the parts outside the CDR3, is DTGVSQNPRHKITKRGQNVTFRCDPISEHNRLYWYRQTLGQGPEFLTYFQNEAQLEKSRLLSDRFSAERPKGSFSTLEIQRTEQGDSAMYLCASSSGLAGVSYEQFFGPGTRLTVL.